This TCR beta chain stems from a study of identical twins. Between the trimmed V and J ends, which lost 0 bases and 5 bases, there was a span of 10 bases. The CDR3 is 14 amino acids. Germline V gene lookup returns CDR1 KGHSH and CDR2 LQKENI. TCRdb re-derived calls from the 5' RACE reads in MiXCR, one entry per CDR3 protein. Here the sample spans about 190,000 distinct CDR3 sequences, approximately 15% being singletons. This sample also appeared in a second study, on T cells expressing NK-cell markers. As reported in that work: Topping the CD3+CD56-NKG2C+ fraction as well were these clonotypes, in several donors.

The rearrangement links TRBV18 to TRBJ1-1; no definite D call. The clonotype was recovered from a young woman in good health. Material for sequencing was CD8+ T cells sorted from blood. DNA of the CDR3: TGTGCCAGCTCACCACCGGCAGCTTATACTGAAGCTTTCTTT. This codes for CASSPPAAYTEAFF.